The present TCR beta chain was sequenced within a study of cytomegalovirus exposure and HLA in healthy donors. A remark on this clone: Other nucleotide sequences in the sample specify the same CDR3.

Primers: 60 Vbeta forward and 13 Jbeta reverse. This table comes from immunoSEQ multiplex PCR, and its TCRdb copy is limited to in-frame clones, with some not included. The sample records roughly 200,000 clones, roughly 10% being singletons. The V segment lost 0 bases and the J segment 2 bases; nucleotides outside the gene matches: 0. CDR3 length equals 14 residues. Germline V gene lookup returns CDR1 SGDLS and CDR2 YYNGEE. Material for sequencing was PBMCs. This clonotype was sampled from a woman in her twenties or thirties in good health and CMV-seropositive. V is TRBV9 and J is TRBJ1-2; 8 nucleotides line up with TRBD1. CDR3 coding DNA: TGTGCCAGCAGCGTAGGACAGGGGAACTATGGCTACACCTTC. This sequence encodes CASSVGQGNYGYTF.